Following are 6 T cell receptor beta chains from one sample sequenced in a study of blood T cell repertoires in COVID-19. Only in-frame clones appear in the TCRdb table, and some are missing; sequencing was by immunoSEQ multiplex PCR. In the table there are roughly 210,000 clones, about 87% of which are singletons. The sequenced sample consisted of peripheral blood. Receptors originate from a man in his sixties or seventies with acute or convalescent COVID-19.

This clone was picked up a small number of times. In nucleotides, the CDR3 is TGTGGGACGCGGGGTAGCTCCTACGAGCAGTACTTC. Amino acids: CGTRGSSYEQYF. The V and J genes are TRBV6-5 and TRBJ2-7; D is possibly TRBD2 (6 bases). This CDR3 is built from 12 residues. In germline, CDR1 is MNHEY, CDR2 SVGAGI.

The rearrangement uses TRBV6-6 and TRBJ2-7; 8 bases map to TRBD1. After removal of 5 bases from V and 4 bases from J, the junction contained 10 bases not matched to a gene. CDR3 length: 15 amino acids. The germline V gene encodes CDR1 MNHNY and CDR2 SVGAGI (reference sequence). CDR3 coding DNA: TGTGCCAGCAGTGCCAATTCAGGGGGCGCGTACGAGCAGTACTTC. This sequence encodes CASSANSGGAYEQYF.

This chain links TRBV18 with TRBJ2-7, with D maybe TRBD2 (6 bases). Germline V lookup: CDR1 KGHSH, CDR2 LQKENI. The CDR3 contains 16 residues. Trimming pared 1 base from V and 4 bases from J, leaving 17 bases between. The CDR3 loop is CASSPQRGSGGYEQYF. DNA for the CDR3: TGTGCCAGCTCACCACAAAGGGGTAGCGGAGGGTACGAGCAGTACTTC.

V and J are TRBV27 and TRBJ2-3; 8 bases match TRBD2. J gave up 4 bases and V 5 bases, and 8 bases lay outside the gene matches. From germline, CDR1 is MNHEY and CDR2 SMNVEV (reference sequence). The CDR3 contains 15 residues. The CDR3 coding sequence is TGTGCCAGCAGTAGAGCGGGAGTGGTGTCAGATACGCAGTATTTT. Protein: CASSRAGVVSDTQYF.

The chain links TRBV7-9 to TRBJ1-2, with D maybe TRBD1 (6 bases). CDR3 length: 14 residues. V shed 1 base and J shed 8 bases, with 14 bases lying between them. Germline V gene sequence: CDR1 SEHNR, CDR2 FQNEAQ (reference sequence). The CDR3 loop is CASSLDRSGQGYTF. CDR3 bases: TGTGCCAGCAGCTTAGACCGGTCAGGACAGGGCTACACCTTC.

This clone has just one count. This chain connects TRBV2 to TRBJ2-5, with D perhaps TRBD2 (6 bases). Trimming stripped 6 bases from V and 2 bases from J, with 16 bases between. Germline V gene sequence: CDR1 SNHLY, CDR2 FYNNEI. There are 15 residues in the CDR3. The CDR3 loop is CASRMEGEGQETQYF. The CDR3 coding sequence is TGTGCCAGCAGGATGGAGGGTGAGGGTCAAGAGACCCAGTACTTC.